Shown below are 2 T cell receptor beta chains from a single sample sequenced in a study of cytotoxic CD8 clonotypes in ibrutinib-treated CLL. The data were produced by immunoSEQ multiplex PCR, yet TCRdb's version contains in-frame clones alone and is incomplete. Of under 75,000 clones in the sample, 71% are singletons; the top ten hold around 45%. The input for sequencing was PBMCs, taken after 12 months of ibrutinib treatment. These receptor sequences come from a human donor with chronic lymphocytic leukemia.

The rearrangement joins TRBV28 to TRBJ1-4, with D possibly matching TRBD1 (6 bases). Trimming removed 3 bases from V and 8 bases from J, with 13 bases in between. Germline values: CDR1 MDHEN, CDR2 SYDVKM. The CDR3 sequence is 14 residues long. In DNA form, the CDR3 reads TGTGCCAGCAGTTTGTTACAGGGTGGAGAAAAACTGTTTTTT. Its protein is CASSLLQGGEKLFF.

The chain couples TRBV5-1 to TRBJ2-7, with a weak D call TRBD2 (6 bases). The CDR3 consists of 13 residues. V lost 3 bases to trimming and J lost 7 bases, with 14 bases between them. CDR1 and CDR2 from the germline V gene are SGHRS and YFSETQ. CDR3 DNA sequence: TGCGCCAGCAGCTGGGGAATGGCGGGGGAGCAGTACTTC. This codes for CASSWGMAGEQYF.